These 15 T cell receptor beta chains share one sample of origin, sequenced in a study of glioma-infiltrating T cells after dendritic cell vaccination. TCRdb's copy holds only in-frame clones and misses some; the assay was immunoSEQ multiplex PCR. Counted here are roughly 3,000 clones, 75% to 80% occurring once; the ten biggest clones make up less than 4.5%. The starting material was tumor tissue, obtained before dendritic cell vaccination. The receptor set was obtained from a human donor with glioblastoma.

This clone was found once. The rearrangement links TRBV6-1 to TRBJ1-2; the match to TRBD1 covers 8 bases. CDR1 and CDR2 (germline): MNHNS, SASEGT. Unmatched junction bases numbered 8, after V lost 6 bases and J lost 5 bases. The CDR3 runs 14 residues. The CDR3 DNA sequence: TGTGCCAGCAGGAATCCAGGGGGCTCGTATGGCTACACCTTC. Its protein is CASRNPGGSYGYTF.

The chain combines TRBV19 with TRBJ1-2; perhaps TRBD1 as D (5 bases). The CDR3 has 13 residues. With 5 bases removed from V and 5 bases from J, the gap between germline ends came to 12 bases. The germline CDR1 and CDR2 sequences are LNHDA and SQIVND (reference sequence). The DNA for the CDR3 is TGTGCCAGTAGTCGTGGGGCCAATTATGGCTACACCTTC. This translates into CASSRGANYGYTF.

CDR3 DNA: TGTGCCAGTACTCCGGGTGGAACCGGGGAGCTGTTTTTT. It codes for CASTPGGTGELFF. This sequence joins TRBV19 and TRBJ2-2; no definite D call. The CDR3 extends over 13 amino acids. Germline V gene lookup returns CDR1 LNHDA and CDR2 SQIVND (reference sequence). The germline V and J ends were trimmed by 7 bases and 5 bases, with 11 bases remaining between them.

The chain carries TRBV11-2 and TRBJ2-3; D possibly corresponds to TRBD2 (6 bases). V lost 0 bases to trimming and J lost 1 base, with 8 bases between them. The CDR3 sequence is 15 residues long. Per the germline V gene, CDR1 is SGHAT and CDR2 is FQNNGV. The CDR3 region is CASSLDGGRTDTQYF. The CDR3 coding sequence is TGTGCCAGCAGCTTAGACGGGGGTCGCACAGATACGCAGTATTTT.

In its sample, this clone was seen a few times. This chain connects TRBV10-3 to TRBJ2-7; possible D gene TRBD2, 6 bases. The CDR3 extends over 13 amino acids. Per germline, CDR1 ENHRY and CDR2 SYGVKD. Between the trimmed V and J ends, which lost 10 bases and 4 bases, there was a span of 17 bases. Here the CDR3 DNA reads TGTGCCACTACCGGGACTGAGCAGTACGAGCAGTACTTC. Its translation is CATTGTEQYEQYF.

The chain combines TRBV5-1 with TRBJ2-1; perhaps TRBD2 as D (6 bases). This CDR3 is 15 amino acids long. Trimming pared 4 bases from V and 2 bases from J, leaving 13 bases between. Germline-derived CDR1 and CDR2 are SGHRS and YFSETQ. This CDR3 reads CASSGGDQPYNEQFF. CDR3 coding DNA: TGCGCCAGCAGCGGAGGGGACCAACCCTACAATGAGCAGTTCTTC.

On this clone: The junction shows a germline mismatch at one end, possibly a read error. The gene calls are TRBV7-7 and TRBJ2-5; D is perhaps TRBD2 (6 bases). CDR3 length: 16 residues. Germline V gene lookup returns CDR1 SSHAT and CDR2 FNYEAQ (reference sequence). CDR3 residues: CASSPGRLVLKETQYF. CDR3 in DNA: TGTGCTAGCAGCCCAGGCCGACTAGTCCTAAAAGAGACCCAGTACTTC.

This chain connects TRBV27 to TRBJ2-5, with D possibly being TRBD1 (6 bases). This CDR3 comprises 15 residues. V was shortened by 4 bases and J by 3 bases, with 15 bases between the two germline ends. Germline V gene lookup returns CDR1 MNHEY and CDR2 SMNVEV (reference sequence). The CDR3 loop reads CASSYSIGGEETQYF. CDR3 DNA sequence: TGTGCCAGCAGTTATTCGATAGGGGGTGAAGAGACCCAGTACTTC.

In its sample, this clone was seen a few times. The rearrangement uses TRBV4-3 and TRBJ1-2; TRBD1 matches 8 bases. V dropped 4 bases and J dropped 5; count of bases not matched to a gene: 3. There are 13 residues in the CDR3. From germline, CDR1 is LGHNA and CDR2 YSLEER. As DNA, the CDR3 is TGCGCCAGCAGCCCGGGACAGGATTATGGCTACACCTTC. Residues: CASSPGQDYGYTF.

The chain uses TRBV2 and TRBJ2-5, with 9 bases identical to TRBD1. The CDR3 has 15 amino acids. Germline-derived CDR1 and CDR2 are SNHLY and FYNNEI. Trimming at V came to 4 bases and at J to 4 bases, leaving 7 bases not matched to a gene. CDR3 loop: CASSGQGGKGETQYF. Written as DNA, the CDR3 is TGTGCCAGCAGTGGACAGGGGGGCAAGGGAGAGACCCAGTACTTC. The full variable domain, completed using reference TRBV2 and TRBJ2-5, is EPEVTQTPSHQVTQMGQEVILRCVPISNHLYFYWYRQILGQKVEFLVSFYNNEISEKSEIFDDQFSVERPDGSNFTLKIRSTKLEDSAMYFCASSGQGGKGETQYFGPGTRLLVL.

The chain has TRBV13 and TRBJ2-1, with TRBD1 matching over 12 bases. V shed 5 bases, J shed 5 bases, and the junction held 7 bases outside the gene matches. The germline V gene encodes CDR1 PRHDT and CDR2 FYEKMQ (reference sequence). The CDR3 extends over 16 amino acids. CDR3 sequence: CASSIRDRGRHNEQFF. The DNA for the CDR3 is TGTGCCAGCAGCATCCGGGACAGGGGGCGGCACAATGAGCAGTTCTTC.

This clone was counted a single time. This rearrangement joins TRBV9 to TRBJ2-5, with TRBD1 identical over 10 bases. Germline trimming cut 3 bases from V and 4 bases from J; bases unmatched to any gene: 9. Per the germline V gene, CDR1 is SGDLS and CDR2 is YYNGEE. The CDR3 covers 16 residues. The CDR3 loop reads CASSAGTGARGETQYF. CDR3 in DNA: TGTGCCAGCAGCGCCGGGACAGGGGCTCGGGGAGAGACCCAGTACTTC.

The V call is TRBV7-2, the J call TRBJ1-2, with D perhaps TRBD1 (5 bases). The CDR3 runs to 14 residues. V lost 1 base, J lost 4 bases, and 10 bases lay in between. Germline CDR1 SGHTA, CDR2 FQGNSA. The CDR3 coding sequence is TGTGCCAGCAGCTTAGACCAGGGTACCTATGGCTACACCTTC. It encodes CASSLDQGTYGYTF.

The CDR3 bases are TGTGCCAGTAGTCACGGACAGGGAGACTACGAGCAGTACTTC. Its protein product is CASSHGQGDYEQYF. This chain joins TRBV19 and TRBJ2-7, with 8 positions matching TRBD1. This CDR3 contains 14 residues. J gave up 3 bases and V 5 bases, and 6 bases lay outside the gene matches. Germline assignment: CDR1 LNHDA and CDR2 SQIVND (reference sequence).

J is TRBJ1-2 and V is TRBV7-9; perhaps TRBD1 as D (5 bases). The ends were cut back, 5 bases at V and 7 bases at J, with 11 bases in the middle. The CDR3 totals 12 residues. Germline V gene data show CDR1 as SEHNR and CDR2 as FQNEAQ (reference sequence). The DNA for the CDR3 is TGTGCCAGCAGCCCGGATAGGGGTGGCTACACCTTC. This codes for CASSPDRGGYTF.